The 9 T cell receptor beta chains given below trace back to one sample, sequenced in a study of beta chain features in type 1 diabetes. Sequencing targeted expressed TCRB transcripts, as all isolated RNA had been reverse transcribed. The repertoire was sequenced with immunoSEQ multiplex PCR; TCRdb's copy has only in-frame clones and lacks some. The table includes about 330,000 clones, approximately 11% detected once. The sample comprised naive CD4+ T cells from blood. The receptors come from a woman aged 25-40 years in good health.

This clone was recorded a few times. The rearrangement uses TRBV11-3 and TRBJ2-2, with D unresolved. Germline CDR1 and CDR2: SGHNT and YENEEA. V was cut by 5 bases and J by 7 bases, with 2 bases left in between. The CDR3 has 10 residues. CDR3 loop: CASSLGELFF. As DNA, the CDR3 is TGTGCCAGCAGCCTCGGGGAGCTGTTTTTT.

CDR3 protein: CASSPVLSGRSRTGELFF. The CDR3 coding sequence is TGTGCCAGCTCACCAGTTTTAAGCGGGAGATCGCGCACCGGGGAGCTGTTTTTT. The rearrangement links TRBV18 to TRBJ2-2; 8 positions agree with TRBD2. The CDR3 is 18 residues long. From germline, CDR1 is KGHSH and CDR2 LQKENI. V gave up 2 bases and J gave up 4 bases; unmatched junction bases: 12. The variable domain in full, completed from reference TRBV18 and TRBJ2-2, reads NAGVMQNPRHLVRRRGQEARLRCSPMKGHSHVYWYRQLPEEGLKFMVYLQKENIIDESGMPKERFSAEFPKEGPSILRIQQVVRGDSAAYFCASSPVLSGRSRTGELFFGEGSRLTVL.

This rearrangement joins TRBV7-2 to TRBJ2-5; D is possibly TRBD2 (6 bases). The CDR3 loop spans 16 amino acids. Between the trimmed V and J ends, which lost 2 bases and 5 bases, there was a span of 18 bases. The germline CDR1 and CDR2 sequences are SGHTA and FQGNSA. DNA of the CDR3: TGTGCCAGCAGCTTACCCGCTTTAGGGGCGGGGGAGACCCAGTACTTC. Its protein is CASSLPALGAGETQYF.

This chain uses TRBV10-3 with TRBJ2-7; 8 bases line up with TRBD2. This CDR3 contains 14 residues. Germline V gene sequence: CDR1 ENHRY, CDR2 SYGVKD. V lost 7 bases and J lost 1; bases outside the gene matches: 6. The CDR3 bases are TGTGCCATCAAGCCACTAGCGGATTCCTACGAGCAGTACTTC. Its translation is CAIKPLADSYEQYF.

The sample holds a few counts of this clone. J is TRBJ2-5 and V is TRBV9; 9 positions match TRBD2. The CDR3 extends over 17 amino acids. Germline V lookup: CDR1 SGDLS, CDR2 YYNGEE. Losses at the gene ends were 0 bases for V and 5 bases for J; bases not matched to a gene: 11. CDR3 in amino acids: CASSVGGSGSFWETQYF. The CDR3 bases are TGTGCCAGCAGCGTAGGTGGTAGCGGGAGTTTTTGGGAGACCCAGTACTTC.

This clone was detected only a few times. The rearrangement links TRBV20-1 to TRBJ2-7, with D unclear. Germline V CDR1 and CDR2: DFQATT, SNEGSKA (reference sequence). Trimming stripped 5 bases from V and 4 bases from J, with 9 bases between. The CDR3 totals 11 residues. The DNA for the CDR3 is TGCAGTGCTTCCACAGAATACGAGCAGTACTTC. Translated, it gives CSASTEYEQYF.

This clone was seen only a few times. The rearrangement uses TRBV5-1 and TRBJ1-1; D not resolved. The V gene's germline CDR1 is SGHRS and CDR2 YFSETQ. The CDR3 covers 14 residues. V dropped 3 bases and J dropped 5 bases, with 14 bases sitting between them. The CDR3 DNA follows: TGCGCCAGCAGCTCGACGGGTCCCCATACTGAAGCTTTCTTT. Its translation: CASSSTGPHTEAFF.

There are a few counts of this clone. V is TRBV19 and J is TRBJ2-7; 8 nucleotides align to TRBD1. Trimming cost V 6 bases and J 3 bases; bases outside gene matches: 4. The CDR3 consists of 13 residues. Germline values: CDR1 LNHDA, CDR2 SQIVND (reference sequence). The DNA for the CDR3 is TGTGCCAGTAGAGGGACAGGACACTACGAGCAGTACTTC. It yields the protein CASRGTGHYEQYF.

This chain uses TRBV20-1 with TRBJ2-3, with TRBD1 as a possible D gene (5 bases). CDR3 size: 11 residues. Germline lookup yields CDR1 DFQATT and CDR2 SNEGSKA (reference sequence). The ends were cut back, 5 bases at V and 6 bases at J, with 9 bases in the middle. Here the CDR3 reads CSASGYDTQYF. CDR3 sequence (DNA): TGCAGTGCTTCAGGGTACGATACGCAGTATTTT.